The sequence of this T cell receptor beta chain was determined in a study of cytomegalovirus exposure and HLA in healthy donors. In regard to this clone: Its target is unknown.

Germline values: CDR1 MDHEN, CDR2 SYDVKM. Trimming stripped 7 bases from V and 0 bases from J, with 13 bases between. The length of the CDR3 is 14 residues. Study results and caveats: Several of the most significant clusters appeared, in a later analysis, to be linked to common viral pathogens. Analyses of presence/absence relied on an assumption of roughly uniform sequencing depth across donors.

PCR involved 60 Vbeta and 13 Jbeta primers. Only in-frame clones appear in the TCRdb table, and some are missing; sequencing was by immunoSEQ multiplex PCR. This sample's table reports tens of thousands of clones. This sequence originates from a young man in good health and CMV-seropositive. Sequencing was performed on PBMCs. The V and J genes are TRBV28 and TRBJ2-7; D perhaps matches TRBD1 (6 bases). CDR3 coding DNA: TGTGCCAGCAAGCTGGGGACACCCTCCTACGAGCAGTACTTC. Translating gives CASKLGTPSYEQYF.